This T cell receptor (beta chain) was observed in a study of T cell responses to AZD1222 COVID-19 vaccine. Findings and limits, study-wide: Recipients of AZD1222 seropositive at baseline numbered only 5 or 6. The peak T cell response came first, and repertoires were sampled only after it. The donor group comprised mostly white British people and more females; the analysis possibly underestimated clonal diversity.

J lost 6 bases, V lost 5 bases, and 11 bases had no gene match. The CDR3 covers 16 residues. Per germline, CDR1 SGHTA and CDR2 FQGNSA. Clones were sequenced by immunoSEQ multiplex PCR, and TCRdb holds only the in-frame ones, with some missing. The table lists fewer than 150,000 clones, about 93% of them singletons. A remark on this clone: Antigen: not known.

The J gene is TRBJ2-7, the V gene TRBV7-2; 12 positions match TRBD2. The source was peripheral blood, collected on day 0 of AZD1222 vaccination. The TCR originated in an adult in good health. This CDR3 is CASSHTSGRRLSEQYF. In DNA, the CDR3 is TGTGCCAGCAGCCACACTAGCGGGAGGAGGTTATCCGAGCAGTACTTC.